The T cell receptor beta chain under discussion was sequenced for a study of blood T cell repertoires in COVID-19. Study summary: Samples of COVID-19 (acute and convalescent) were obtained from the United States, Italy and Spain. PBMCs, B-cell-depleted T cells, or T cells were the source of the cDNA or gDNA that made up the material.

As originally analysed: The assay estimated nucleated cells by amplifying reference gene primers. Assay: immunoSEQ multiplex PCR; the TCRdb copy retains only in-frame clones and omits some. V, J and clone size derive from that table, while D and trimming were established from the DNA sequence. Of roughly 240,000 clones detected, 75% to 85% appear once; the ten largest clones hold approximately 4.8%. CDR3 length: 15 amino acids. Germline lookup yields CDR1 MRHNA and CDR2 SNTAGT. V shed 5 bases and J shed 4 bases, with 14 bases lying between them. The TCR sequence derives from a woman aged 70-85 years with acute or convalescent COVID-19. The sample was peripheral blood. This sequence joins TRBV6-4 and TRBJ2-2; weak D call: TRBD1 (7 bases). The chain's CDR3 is CASSQRQGGTGELFF. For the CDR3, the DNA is TGTGCCAGCAGTCAAAGGCAGGGGGGCACCGGGGAGCTGTTTTTT.